This TCR beta chain was documented in a study of OX40 agonist ivuxolimab in advanced cancers. Turning to the study itself: Patients were around 83% male with ages roughly 23 to 90, mean roughly 55. Having had anti-PD-1, anti-PD-L1 or anti-CTLA-4 therapy before was allowed, and under 50% had some. Study-wide results and limits: Antigens targeted by the expanded peripheral T cells were not determined.

The CDR3 loop spans 13 amino acids. V shed 5 bases and J shed 6 bases, with 10 bases lying between them. Germline V lookup: CDR1 PRHDT, CDR2 FYEKMQ (reference sequence). Peripheral blood came from all dose cohorts at three timepoints. Details on this clone: The antigen remains undetermined.

The table came from immunoSEQ multiplex PCR; TCRdb's copy has only in-frame clones and leaves some out. The sample includes roughly 61,000 clones, more than 85% of them seen just once. This TCR derives from an adult with an advanced solid tumor such as melanoma, head and neck, liver or kidney cancer. The source material was CD4+ or CD8+ T cells sorted from blood, sampled in a trial of the OX40 agonist ivuxolimab. The chain links TRBV13 to TRBJ2-2, with a tentative D call TRBD1 (5 bases). The CDR3 loop reads CASSPRVAGELFF. CDR3 bases: TGTGCCAGCAGCCCCAGGGTTGCCGGGGAGCTGTTTTTT. The variable domain in full, completed from reference TRBV13 and TRBJ2-2, reads AAGVIQSPRHLIKEKRETATLKCYPIPRHDTVYWYQQGPGQDPQFLISFYEKMQSDKGSIPDRFSAQQFSDYHSELNMSSLELGDSALYFCASSPRVAGELFFGEGSRLTVL.